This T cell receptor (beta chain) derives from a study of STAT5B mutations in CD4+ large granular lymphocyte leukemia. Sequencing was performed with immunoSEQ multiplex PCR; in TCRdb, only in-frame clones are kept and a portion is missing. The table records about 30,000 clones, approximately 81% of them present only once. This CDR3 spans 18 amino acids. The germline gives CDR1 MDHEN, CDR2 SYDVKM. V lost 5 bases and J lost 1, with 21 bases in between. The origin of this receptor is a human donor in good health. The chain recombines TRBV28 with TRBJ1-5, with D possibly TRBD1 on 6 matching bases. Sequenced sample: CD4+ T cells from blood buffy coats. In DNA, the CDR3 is TGTGCCAGCAGTCCCTCCCCGACAGGCCGTTTCAGCAATCAGCCCCAGCATTTT. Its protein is CASSPSPTGRFSNQPQHF. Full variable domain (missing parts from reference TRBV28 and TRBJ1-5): DVKVTQSSRYLVKRTGEKVFLECVQDMDHENMFWYRQDPGLGLRLIYFSYDVKMKEKGDIPEGYSVSREKKERFSLILESASTNQTSMYLCASSPSPTGRFSNQPQHFGDGTRLSIL.